Presented here are 8 T cell receptor beta chains from one specimen sequenced in a study of immune evolution from preneoplasia to lung adenocarcinoma. The data were produced by immunoSEQ multiplex PCR, yet TCRdb's version contains in-frame clones alone and is incomplete. The table includes about 14,000 clones, roughly 80% detected once. Sample: FFPE minimally invasive lung adenocarcinoma tissue. Every receptor here comes from a person aged 55 to 79 with lung adenocarcinoma.

The chain uses TRBV11-3 and TRBJ2-2; D gene unclear. Germline loops: CDR1 SGHNT, CDR2 YENEEA. The CDR3 covers 13 residues. V lost 4 bases and J 1 base, leaving 4 bases between the germline ends. The CDR3 nucleotides read TGTGCCAGCAGCTACCGGAACACCGGGGAGCTGTTTTTT. It yields the protein CASSYRNTGELFF.

This chain uses TRBV11-3 with TRBJ2-7; a possible D gene is TRBD1 (5 bases). CDR1 is SGHNT, CDR2 YENEEA, per germline. The V and J ends lost 5 bases and 0 bases respectively, with 14 bases between them. The CDR3 contains 15 residues. CDR3 loop: CASSQGHSGSYEQYF. The CDR3 DNA sequence: TGTGCCAGCAGCCAGGGCCATTCGGGCTCCTACGAGCAGTACTTC. Full variable domain (outside the CDR3, taken from reference TRBV11-3 and TRBJ2-7): EAGVVQSPRYKIIEKKQPVAFWCNPISGHNTLYWYLQNLGQGPELLIRYENEEAVDDSQLPKDRFSAERLKGVDSTLKIQPAELGDSAVYLCASSQGHSGSYEQYFGPGTRLTVT.

The chain links TRBV7-2 to TRBJ1-1; 9 nucleotides line up with TRBD1. Germline assignment: CDR1 SGHTA and CDR2 FQGNSA. The J segment lost 5 bases and the V segment lost 2 bases, leaving 9 bases of the junction unmatched. This CDR3 has 16 residues. The CDR3 spells CASSLRLDRGGTEAFF. DNA for the CDR3: TGTGCCAGCAGCTTAAGACTGGACAGGGGTGGGACTGAAGCTTTCTTT. The full variable domain, with the rest looked up from reference TRBV7-2 and TRBJ1-1, is GAGVSQSPSNKVTEKGKDVELRCDPISGHTALYWYRQSLGQGLEFLIYFQGNSAPDKSGLPSDRFSAERTGGSVSTLTIQRTQQEDSAVYLCASSLRLDRGGTEAFFGQGTRLTVV.

This sequence joins TRBV6-1 and TRBJ2-7, with D maybe TRBD1 (6 bases). Germline V gives CDR1 MNHNS, CDR2 SASEGT. There are 15 residues in the CDR3. Trimming removed 1 base from V and 2 bases from J, with 12 bases in between. CDR3 in amino acids: CASSEGQGLTYEQYF. The CDR3 DNA sequence: TGTGCCAGCAGTGAAGGTCAGGGGCTAACCTACGAGCAGTACTTC.

The rearrangement uses TRBV21-1 and TRBJ2-4; TRBD2, the table's D call, lacks a check against the DNA. TRBV21-1 is annotated as a pseudogene. The CDR3 covers 16 residues. DNA for the CDR3: TGTGCCAGCAGCTCCTGTAGAACCATCCCTGGTACCATTCAGTACTTC. Translating it yields CASSSCRTIPGTIQYF.

The chain joins TRBV18 to TRBJ2-1, with D unresolved. This CDR3 is 11 amino acids long. The germline CDR1 and CDR2 sequences are KGHSH and LQKENI. With 3 bases removed from V and 3 bases from J, the gap between germline ends came to 0 bases. CDR3 sequence (DNA): TGTGCCAGCTCACCCTACAATGAGCAGTTCTTC. It translates to CASSPYNEQFF.

This clone has a handful of counts. The V and J genes are TRBV7-9 and TRBJ1-5; 7 positions match TRBD1. The CDR3 totals 15 residues. Germline V gene sequence: CDR1 SEHNR, CDR2 FQNEAQ (reference sequence). V lost 5 bases to trimming and J lost 10 bases; unmatched junction nucleotides: 14. Here the CDR3 reads CASSPTGQQISPQHF. For the CDR3, the DNA is TGTGCCAGCAGCCCGACGGGACAGCAAATCAGCCCCCAGCATTTT.

The V and J genes are TRBV6-1 and TRBJ2-2, with D uncertain. Trimming shortened V by 4 bases and J by 7 bases, and 7 bases separated the two germline ends. CDR3 length: 12 residues. Germline loops: CDR1 MNHNS, CDR2 SASEGT. This chain's CDR3 is CASSAQIGELFF. In DNA form, the CDR3 reads TGTGCCAGCAGTGCTCAGATCGGGGAGCTGTTTTTT.